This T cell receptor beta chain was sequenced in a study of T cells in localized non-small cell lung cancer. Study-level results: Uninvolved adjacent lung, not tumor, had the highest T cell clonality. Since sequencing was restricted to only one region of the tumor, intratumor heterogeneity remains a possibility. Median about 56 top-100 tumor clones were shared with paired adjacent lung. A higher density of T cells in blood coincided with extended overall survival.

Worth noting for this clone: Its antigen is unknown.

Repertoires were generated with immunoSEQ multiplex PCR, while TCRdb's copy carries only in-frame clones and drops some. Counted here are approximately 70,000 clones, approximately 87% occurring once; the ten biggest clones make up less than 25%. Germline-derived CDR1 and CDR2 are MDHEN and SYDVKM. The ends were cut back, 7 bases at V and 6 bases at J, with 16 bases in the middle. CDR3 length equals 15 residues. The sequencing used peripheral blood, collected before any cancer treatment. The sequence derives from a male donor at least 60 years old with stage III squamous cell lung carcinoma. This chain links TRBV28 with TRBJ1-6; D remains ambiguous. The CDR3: CASIERVQGNSPLHF. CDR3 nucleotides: TGTGCCAGCATCGAGAGGGTCCAAGGTAATTCACCCCTCCACTTT.